Listed below are T cell receptor beta chains from one sample, sequenced in a study of shared clonotypes between healthy human individuals. Profiling relied on immunoSEQ multiplex PCR, and the TCRdb table lists in-frame clones only, not all of them. Of over a million clones listed, approximately 98.5% are singletons. Sequences were obtained from naive CD4+ T cells sorted from blood. The receptors come from a man aged 25 to 40 in good health. CDR3s include the opening cysteine and the closing phenylalanine or tryptophan. A D gene is named only where the DNA matches it firmly. Clone size is shown for a subset of rows, as once, few, many or a class of expanded clone.

TRBD2,TRBV30,TRBJ2-7,.,CAWRLAGAGEQYF,TGTGCCTGGCGACTAGCGGGAGCCGGCGAGCAGTACTTC
.,TRBV5-1,TRBJ2-2,.,CASSPTAGPSSGELFF,TGCGCCAGCAGCCCCACGGCAGGGCCTAGTTCCGGGGAGCTGTTTTTT
.,TRBV6-6,TRBJ1-1,.,CASSYVNTEAFF,TGTGCCAGCAGTTACGTGAACACTGAAGCTTTCTTT
TRBD2,TRBV10-3,TRBJ2-1,once,CAISPGTSGSLTYNEQFF,TGTGCCATCAGTCCCGGGACTAGCGGGAGTCTAACGTACAATGAGCAGTTCTTC
.,TRBV5-1,TRBJ1-1,.,CASSTTGPRNTEAFF,TGCGCCAGCAGCACCACAGGGCCCCGGAACACTGAAGCTTTCTTT
.,TRBV9,TRBJ1-2,once,CASSVASGVVGYTF,TGTGCCAGCAGCGTAGCTTCAGGGGTTGTGGGCTACACCTTC
TRBD1,TRBV28,TRBJ1-5,.,CASSPPWTGGYQPQHF,TGTGCCAGCAGCCCTCCTTGGACAGGGGGTTATCAGCCCCAGCATTTT
.,TRBV18,TRBJ2-3,.,CASSPDLAGTDTQYF,TGTGCCAGCTCACCGGACTTGGCAGGCACAGATACGCAGTATTTT
.,TRBV5-6,TRBJ2-1,.,CSAAAPNEQFF,TGTAGTGCGGCGGCCCCCAATGAGCAGTTCTTC
TRBD1,TRBV5-1,TRBJ1-2,once,CASSLQFDGTEDF,TGCGCCAGCAGCTTGCAGTTTGACGGGACAGAGGACTTC
.,TRBV5-4,TRBJ1-5,.,CASSPDSSNQPQHF,TGTGCCAGCAGCCCGGACAGTAGCAATCAGCCCCAGCATTTT
TRBD2,TRBV27,TRBJ2-4,once,CASSRRRLAGEIAKNIQYF,TGTGCCAGCAGCCGGAGAAGACTAGCGGGAGAGATAGCCAAAAACATTCAGTACTTC
.,TRBV9,TRBJ2-1,.,CASSGRVWGANEQFF,TGTGCCAGCAGCGGGAGGGTTTGGGGAGCGAATGAGCAGTTCTTC
TRBD1,TRBV2,TRBJ1-5,.,CASSGQGSSQPQHF,TGTGCCAGCAGTGGACAGGGGAGTAGTCAGCCCCAGCATTTT
TRBD1,TRBV29-1,TRBJ1-5,.,CSVSAGTGLNQPQHF,TGCAGCGTTTCCGCCGGGACAGGGCTCAATCAGCCCCAGCATTTT
TRBD2,TRBV14,TRBJ2-1,.,CASSQWTSGNNEQFF,TGTGCCAGCAGCCAATGGACTAGCGGGAACAATGAGCAGTTCTTC
.,TRBV28,TRBJ1-2,.,CASPESPIPNYGYTF,TGTGCCAGCCCGGAATCCCCTATCCCCAACTATGGCTACACCTTC
.,TRBV27,TRBJ2-7,.,CASSLWGVAGSSYEQYF,TGTGCCAGCAGTTTATGGGGGGTGGCGGGAAGCTCCTACGAGCAGTACTTC
TRBD1,TRBV18,TRBJ1-4,.,CASSPLLQGAAEKLFF,TGTGCCAGCTCACCTCTCCTACAGGGGGCGGCGGAAAAACTGTTTTTT
.,TRBV20-1,TRBJ2-1,.,CSARGGPEQFF,TGCAGTGCTAGGGGCGGTCCTGAGCAGTTCTTC
.,TRBV4-3,TRBJ2-1,.,CASSQGTGIYNEQFF,TGCGCCAGCAGCCAAGGAACAGGGATCTACAATGAGCAGTTCTTC
.,TRBV5-5,TRBJ2-4,.,CASSLVGNIQYF,TGTGCCAGCAGCTTGGTGGGGAACATTCAGTACTTC
.,TRBV18,TRBJ1-1,.,CASSSGYTEAFF,TGTGCCAGCTCCTCAGGTTACACTGAAGCTTTCTTT
.,TRBV27,TRBJ2-7,.,CASSFPRVARTHSYEQYF,TGTGCCAGCAGTTTCCCAAGAGTAGCTAGGACACACTCCTACGAGCAGTACTTC
.,TRBV2,TRBJ1-3,.,CASSEARRGNTIYF,TGTGCCAGCAGTGAAGCGCGTCGAGGAAACACCATATATTTT
.,TRBV28,TRBJ2-2,.,CASSFGANTGELFF,TGTGCCAGCAGTTTTGGAGCGAACACCGGGGAGCTGTTTTTT
TRBD2,TRBV9,TRBJ2-5,.,CASSVVGLVQETQYF,TGTGCCAGCAGCGTAGTAGGACTAGTCCAAGAGACCCAGTACTTC
TRBD2,TRBV18,TRBJ2-3,.,CASSPVTSVTDTQYF,TGTGCCAGCTCACCTGTGACTAGCGTCACAGATACGCAGTATTTT
.,TRBV18,TRBJ1-3,.,CASSQGQSSGNTIYF,TGTGCCAGCTCTCAAGGACAGTCCTCTGGAAACACCATATATTTT
TRBD2,TRBV7-8,TRBJ2-7,.,CASSPTSGSYEQYF,TGTGCCAGCAGCCCAACTAGCGGCTCCTACGAGCAGTACTTC
TRBD1,TRBV18,TRBJ2-1,.,CASSPLGTGAKVEQFF,TGTGCCAGCTCACCCCTCGGGACAGGGGCCAAGGTTGAGCAGTTCTTC